A single sample gave rise to the 20 T cell receptor beta chains below, sequenced in a study of CD8 T cells in ankylosing spondylitis. Study-wide findings and caveats: Blood of patients with ankylosing spondylitis appeared to be characterized by a TCR beta motif of about eight highly homologous variants.

Using its own MiXCR run on the 5' RACE reads, TCRdb lists one record per CDR3 protein. The top ten hold 40% to 50% of the sample, which has over 200,000 distinct CDR3 sequences, around 19% seen once. Which antigens these TCRs recognize remains unknown. The sequenced sample was blood, either unsorted or a sorted T cell fraction (not recorded which). The source of these receptors is a male donor with ankylosing spondylitis.

This sequence joins TRBV4-1 and TRBJ2-3, with TRBD1 identical over 8 bases. Germline V gives CDR1 MGHRA, CDR2 YSYEKL. The ends lost 3 bases at V and 4 bases at J; junction bases unmatched: 3. There are 14 residues in the CDR3. Here the CDR3 DNA reads TGCGCCAGCAGCCATGGACAGGGTTCAGATACGCAGTATTTT. Protein product: CASSHGQGSDTQYF.

The chain uses TRBV5-5 and TRBJ1-6, with 11 bases lining up with TRBD1. Germline CDR1 is SGHKS and CDR2 is YYEKEE (reference sequence). CDR3 length: 14 amino acids. V was pared by 5 bases and J by 7 bases, with 2 bases of the junction left unmatched. CDR3 loop: CASRGDRGNSPLHF. CDR3 DNA: TGTGCCAGCAGAGGGGACAGGGGGAATTCACCCCTCCACTTT.

At least ten counts were recorded for this clonotype. This chain uses TRBV12-3 or TRBV12-4 with TRBJ2-7, with a possible D match to TRBD1 (6 bases). This CDR3 is 16 amino acids long. Trimming pared 4 bases from V and 4 bases from J, leaving 20 bases between. The CDR3: CASSSHLTGSGYEQYF. In DNA, the CDR3 is TGTGCCAGCAGTTCCCATTTAACAGGGTCGGGTTACGAGCAGTACTTC.

The V and J genes are TRBV6-5 and TRBJ1-2; D is undetermined. The CDR3 contains 13 residues. Looked up from germline, CDR1 is MNHEY and CDR2 is SVGAGI. V lost 2 bases, J lost 3 bases, and 7 bases lay in between. The CDR3 spells CASSYREYYGYTF. The DNA of the CDR3 is TGTGCCAGCAGTTACAGGGAGTACTATGGCTACACCTTC.

V and J are TRBV6-5 and TRBJ2-5; 8 nucleotides line up with TRBD1. Per germline, CDR1 MNHEY and CDR2 SVGAGI. J gave up 5 bases and V 0 bases, and 5 bases lay outside the gene matches. The CDR3 consists of 15 residues. As DNA, the CDR3 is TGTGCCAGCAGTTACTCCCTCAGGGGGCGGGAGACCCAGTACTTC. Translating it yields CASSYSLRGRETQYF.

This clonotype was counted a few times. This chain connects TRBV15 to TRBJ2-7; 8 nucleotides agree with TRBD1. Germline V gene sequence: CDR1 LNHNV, CDR2 YYDKDF (reference sequence). The CDR3 consists of 14 residues. The trim removed 5 bases at V and 2 bases at J, leaving 5 bases unmatched. The CDR3 DNA reads TGTGCCACCAGCGGGCTACAGGGGGCCTACGAGCAGTACTTC. Translating gives CATSGLQGAYEQYF.

The chain recombines TRBV27 with TRBJ2-5; TRBD2 might be the D (5 bases). CDR1 is MNHEY and CDR2 is SMNVEV in the germline V gene (reference sequence). This CDR3 comprises 15 residues. The V gene lost 5 bases and the J gene lost 1 base, with 14 bases spanning the gap. The CDR3 loop is CASSAQPGVQETQYF. The DNA for the CDR3 is TGTGCCAGCAGTGCACAACCCGGGGTCCAAGAGACCCAGTACTTC.

The V and J genes are TRBV19 and TRBJ2-7, with D perhaps matching TRBD1 (5 bases). The CDR3 spans 14 residues. V lost 6 bases, J lost 0 bases, and 12 bases lay in between. Germline V lookup: CDR1 LNHDA, CDR2 SQIVND (reference sequence). CDR3 residues: CASSPDSLSYEQYF. The CDR3 DNA reads TGTGCCAGTAGCCCCGACAGCCTCTCCTACGAGCAGTACTTC.

In regard to this clonotype: One junction end does not reproduce the germline sequence, and a read error may be involved. The CDR3 nucleotides read TGTGCCAACAGCGCGGACAGGAGTTACGAGCAGTACTTC. This codes for CANSADRSYEQYF. This chain connects TRBV5-6 to TRBJ2-7; 7 positions agree with TRBD1. The CDR3 is 13 amino acids. From germline, CDR1 is SGHDT and CDR2 YYEEEE.

The chain has TRBV27 and TRBJ2-1, with TRBD2 matching 7 bases. The germline V gene encodes CDR1 MNHEY and CDR2 SMNVEV (reference sequence). The CDR3 sequence is 15 residues long. Trimming removed 3 bases from V and 1 base from J; junction bases left unmatched: 3. For the CDR3, the DNA is TGTGCCAGCAGTTTCGCCGGGAGGTCCTACAATGAGCAGTTCTTC. Amino acid sequence: CASSFAGRSYNEQFF.

V gene TRBV24-1 combines with J gene TRBJ2-2, with 10 nucleotides matching TRBD1. The V and J ends lost 4 bases and 2 bases, in that order; junction bases with no gene match: 3. This CDR3 is built from 16 residues. The V gene's germline CDR1 is KGHDR and CDR2 SFDVKD. The CDR3 DNA reads as TGTGCCACCAGTGACCCGACAGGGGGCAACACCGGGGAGCTGTTTTTT. It specifies CATSDPTGGNTGELFF.

This clonotype occurred a few times. The rearrangement joins TRBV28 to TRBJ2-1, with 12 bases that match TRBD2. J lost 4 bases, V lost 5 bases, and 6 bases had no gene match. Germline CDR1 is MDHEN and CDR2 is SYDVKM. The CDR3 extends over 16 amino acids. This CDR3 is CASSTGLAGIYNEQFF. In DNA, the CDR3 is TGTGCCAGCAGTACGGGACTAGCGGGCATTTACAATGAGCAGTTCTTC.

There are a few counts of this clonotype. The chain recombines TRBV2 with TRBJ2-7; D gene uncertain. Germline V gene data show CDR1 as SNHLY and CDR2 as FYNNEI. The CDR3 sequence is 12 residues long. V was cut by 4 bases and J by 5 bases, with 9 bases left in between. The CDR3 region is CASSGPRNEQYF. In nucleotides, the CDR3 is TGTGCCAGCAGTGGGCCGCGCAACGAGCAGTACTTC.

This clonotype was counted a few times. This chain uses TRBV29-1 with TRBJ2-1; no definite D call. With 7 bases removed from V and 5 bases from J, the gap between germline ends came to 6 bases. Germline values: CDR1 SQVTM, CDR2 ANQGSEA. This CDR3 comprises 10 residues. CDR3 protein: CSGRHNEQFF. The DNA for the CDR3 is TGCAGCGGACGACACAATGAGCAGTTCTTC.

The genes are TRBV6-1 and TRBJ1-1, with 7 bases aligning to TRBD1. The CDR3 covers 15 residues. Germline lookup yields CDR1 MNHNS and CDR2 SASEGT. With 2 bases clipped from V and 4 bases from J, the junction kept 7 bases outside the gene matches. Here the CDR3 reads CASSELGGLGTEAFF. The CDR3 coding sequence is TGTGCCAGCAGTGAACTAGGGGGCTTGGGCACTGAAGCTTTCTTT.

This clonotype was picked up a small number of times. The J gene is TRBJ2-2, the V gene TRBV6-2 or TRBV6-3, with D perhaps given as TRBD1 or TRBD2 (5 bases each). The ends were cut back, 5 bases at V and 6 bases at J, with 10 bases in the middle. Germline CDR1 and CDR2: MNHEY and SVGEGT. The CDR3 has 13 amino acids. The CDR3 coding sequence is TGTGCCAGCAGTAACCTGGGGGCCGGGGAGCTGTTTTTT. Amino acids: CASSNLGAGELFF.

V is TRBV30 and J is TRBJ2-2; D remains unclear. The germline V and J ends were trimmed by 1 base and 5 bases, with 5 bases remaining between them. The CDR3 sequence is 12 residues long. Looked up from germline, CDR1 is GTSNPN and CDR2 is SVGIG (reference sequence). The CDR3 protein is CAWSGATGELFF. In DNA, the CDR3 is TGTGCCTGGAGTGGGGCAACCGGGGAGCTGTTTTTT.

The rearrangement joins TRBV20-1 to TRBJ1-1; D uncertain. CDR1 is DFQATT and CDR2 is SNEGSKA in the germline V gene (reference sequence). The CDR3 length is 13 residues. V lost 3 bases to trimming and J lost 0 bases, with 8 bases between them. The CDR3 here is CSASGPMNTEAFF. The CDR3 DNA sequence: TGCAGTGCTAGTGGGCCGATGAACACTGAAGCTTTCTTT.

Here the CDR3 reads CASSLFPSGEQYF. The CDR3 bases are TGTGCCAGCAGCTTATTCCCCTCAGGGGAGCAGTACTTC. V gene TRBV11-3 combines with J gene TRBJ2-7; TRBD1 might be the D (5 bases). V was shortened by 2 bases and J by 7 bases, with 12 bases between the two germline ends. CDR1 is SGHNT and CDR2 is YENEEA in the germline V gene. The CDR3 has 13 residues.

This clonotype was seen at least ten times. V and J are TRBV12-3 or TRBV12-4 and TRBJ2-3; no reliable D call. CDR3 length equals 14 residues. Trimming stripped 4 bases from V and 1 base from J, with 9 bases between. The CDR3 loop reads CASSSQGGTDTQYF. The CDR3 coding sequence is TGTGCCAGCAGTTCCCAAGGCGGCACAGATACGCAGTATTTT.